This T cell receptor (beta chain) was identified in a study of blood T cells in healthy people across ages. The use of a sample-barcoded 5' primer and a J-beta primer mix characterized a second PCR of roughly 7 to 12 cycles. Via MiXCR, TCRdb re-called the 5' RACE reads, giving one row per CDR3 protein. The repertoire consists of about 800,000 distinct CDR3 sequences, with about 45% occurring once and the leading ten covering roughly 20%. V was pared by 2 bases and J by 9 bases, with 8 bases between. This CDR3 region has 12 residues. This clonotype has just a few counts. The antigen remains unidentified. The study's findings and limits: Diversity was higher, and naive CD4+ cells more numerous, in long-lived donors than in aged donors.

This chain connects TRBV12-3 or TRBV12-4 to TRBJ2-1; unclear D gene. The sequence was obtained from a man older than 75 in good health. Sequences were obtained from blood. CDR3 loop: CASSLFEAEQFF. In DNA form, the CDR3 reads TGTGCCAGCAGTTTATTTGAGGCTGAGCAGTTCTTC.